These 10 T cell receptor beta chains were all obtained from the same sample, sequenced in a study of shared clonotypes between healthy human individuals. Some clones are missing from TCRdb's copy, which holds only in-frame ones; the method was immunoSEQ multiplex PCR. Of around 2.1 million clones listed, 90% to 97% are singletons. The sample taken for sequencing was naive CD4+ T cells sorted from blood. Subset described: CD45RA+ positively selected. These receptors all come from a man between 18 and 29 years old in good health.

This rearrangement joins TRBV4-1 to TRBJ2-7; 9 bases match TRBD1. V lost 1 base to trimming and J lost 5 bases; unmatched junction nucleotides: 9. There are 16 residues in the CDR3. Germline V gene sequence: CDR1 MGHRA, CDR2 YSYEKL. CDR3 bases: TGCGCCAGCAGCCAAGTGGACAGGGGACGTTTGAACGAGCAGTACTTC. Amino acid sequence: CASSQVDRGRLNEQYF.

The CDR3 sequence is CASSLGPTSRIYTDTQYF. The DNA for the CDR3 is TGTGCCAGCAGCTTAGGGCCAACGAGTCGGATATACACAGATACGCAGTATTTT. The chain is built from TRBV7-9 and TRBJ2-3; D remains unclear. Germline V gene sequence: CDR1 SEHNR, CDR2 FQNEAQ (reference sequence). V dropped 1 base and J dropped 2 bases, with 19 bases sitting between them. This CDR3 region has 18 residues. Looking up the rest from reference TRBV7-9 and TRBJ2-3 gives the full variable domain: DTGVSQNPRHKITKRGQNVTFRCDPISEHNRLYWYRQTLGQGPEFLTYFQNEAQLEKSRLLSDRFSAERPKGSFSTLEIQRTEQGDSAMYLCASSLGPTSRIYTDTQYFGPGTRLTVL.

This sequence joins TRBV11-2 and TRBJ1-2; TRBD1 agrees at 7 bases. The CDR3 is made up of 13 amino acids. The V and J ends lost 5 bases and 4 bases, in that order; junction bases with no gene match: 4. Germline V gene data show CDR1 as SGHAT and CDR2 as FQNNGV. CDR3 loop: CASSLTGVYGYTF. As DNA, the CDR3 is TGTGCCAGCAGCCTTACAGGGGTCTATGGCTACACCTTC.

The chain has TRBV7-9 and TRBJ2-1; D unresolved. The length of the CDR3 is 16 residues. V was clipped by 5 bases and J by 0 bases, with 14 bases between them. Looked up from germline, CDR1 is SEHNR and CDR2 is FQNEAQ (reference sequence). CDR3 protein: CASSATLPSSYNEQFF. In nucleotides, the CDR3 is TGTGCCAGCAGCGCTACCCTTCCGAGCTCCTACAATGAGCAGTTCTTC.

Concerning this clone: Other DNA sequences in this sample translate to the same CDR3. This chain links TRBV18 with TRBJ2-2, with D possibly being TRBD1 or TRBD2 (5 bases each). The CDR3 has 12 residues. Trimming took 3 bases from V and 6 from J, leaving 5 bases between them. Germline V gene sequence: CDR1 KGHSH, CDR2 LQKENI. DNA for the CDR3: TGTGCCAGCTCACCGGGGGCCGGGGAGCTGTTTTTT. It codes for CASSPGAGELFF.

The CDR3 bases are TGTGCCAGCTCACCCCGCGGTGAAGGGGCCGGGTATAATTCACCCCTCCACTTT. This encodes CASSPRGEGAGYNSPLHF. V and J are TRBV18 and TRBJ1-6; TRBD1 might be the D (5 bases). V was clipped by 3 bases and J by 4 bases, with 19 bases between them. The CDR3 spans 18 residues. Germline V gene data show CDR1 as KGHSH and CDR2 as LQKENI.

V is TRBV6-1 and J is TRBJ1-2; a possible D gene is TRBD1 (5 bases). The CDR3 contains 15 residues. Germline CDR1 and CDR2: MNHNS and SASEGT. V lost 2 bases and J lost 1, with 11 bases in between. CDR3 in DNA: TGTGCCAGCAGTGAATACCGGGACCGTAACTATGGCTACACCTTC. Translation: CASSEYRDRNYGYTF.

The chain combines TRBV18 with TRBJ1-4; 9 bases map to TRBD1. This CDR3 region has 15 residues. CDR1 is KGHSH and CDR2 is LQKENI in the germline V gene. The V gene end was trimmed by 4 bases and the J gene end by 7 bases; junction bases not matched to a gene: 7. CDR3 in DNA: TGTGCCAGCTCACACTCCGGGACAGGGAGTGAAAAACTGTTTTTT. Residues: CASSHSGTGSEKLFF.

This chain joins TRBV28 and TRBJ2-4; TRBD1 agrees at 10 bases. CDR3 size: 17 residues. J was trimmed by 0 bases and V by 5 bases; bases with no gene match: 7. Per germline, CDR1 MDHEN and CDR2 SYDVKM. In DNA, the CDR3 is TGTGCCAGCAGTACTCCCGGGACAGGGGTAGCCAAAAACATTCAGTACTTC. The encoded protein is CASSTPGTGVAKNIQYF.

The rearrangement uses TRBV9 and TRBJ2-1; 8 nucleotides align to TRBD1. The V segment lost 4 bases and the J segment 5 bases; nucleotides outside the gene matches: 11. Germline V gives CDR1 SGDLS, CDR2 YYNGEE. This CDR3 has 16 amino acids. CDR3 sequence reads: CASSPYPGQVNNEQFF. CDR3 nucleotide sequence: TGTGCCAGCAGCCCCTACCCGGGACAGGTAAACAATGAGCAGTTCTTC.